These 6 T cell receptor beta chains originate from one sample sequenced in a study of molecular identifiers for immune sequencing clone quantification. One entry per CDR3 protein, called by TCRdb with MiXCR from the PCR reads. The sample shows around 480,000 distinct CDR3 sequences, roughly a fifth of them seen only once. Material: naive CD8+ T cells from blood, with Jurkat cell RNA spiked in. Subset described: FACS-sorted CD8+CD4-CCR7+CD45RA+ naive T cells. The receptors come from a human donor in good health. Some libraries in this study had Jurkat cell RNA spiked in.

This clonotype was seen ten or more times. The chain carries TRBV7-8 and TRBJ2-1; D perhaps matches TRBD1 (6 bases). Germline CDR1 is SGHVS and CDR2 is FQNEAQ. The germline V and J ends were trimmed by 5 bases and 2 bases, with 10 bases remaining between them. The CDR3 consists of 14 residues. CDR3 region: CASSPWDTYNEQFF. In DNA, the CDR3 is TGTGCCAGCAGCCCTTGGGACACCTACAATGAGCAGTTCTTC.

Worth noting for this clonotype: The junction and the germline gene differ at one end; a read error may be behind it. The chain carries TRBV4-1 and TRBJ1-4; TRBD1 might be the D (6 bases). This CDR3 is 16 amino acids long. The germline V gene has CDR1 MGHRA and CDR2 YSYEKL. The CDR3 DNA is TGCGCCAGCTGCCAAGAGCGACAGGCAGTAAATGAAAAACTGTTTTTT. Protein product: CASCQERQAVNEKLFF.

In this sample, this clonotype turned up a few times. In DNA form, the CDR3 reads TGTGCCAGTACTGGGGTGGCGATCACTGAAGCTTTCTTT. Protein: CASTGVAITEAFF. This chain connects TRBV19 to TRBJ1-1; D is ambiguous. Germline-derived CDR1 and CDR2 are LNHDA and SQIVND (reference sequence). The CDR3 totals 13 residues. The ends were cut back, 7 bases at V and 4 bases at J, with 13 bases in the middle.

This clonotype occurred a few times. The chain couples TRBV6-2 or TRBV6-3 to TRBJ2-5, with 8 nucleotides matching TRBD2. The CDR3 has 13 amino acids. Germline V gives CDR1 MNHEY, CDR2 SVGEGT. V was clipped by 6 bases and J by 2 bases; unmatched bases: 2. CDR3 in amino acids: CASRLAVQETQYF. CDR3 bases: TGTGCCAGCAGACTAGCGGTTCAAGAGACCCAGTACTTC.

This clonotype has ten or more counts. The rearrangement uses TRBV23-1 and TRBJ2-6; TRBD1 matches at 7 bases. TRBV23-1 carries the ORF label, with uncertain function. V lost 8 bases, J lost 1 base, and 14 bases stayed unmatched. This CDR3 is 18 amino acids long. The CDR3 bases are TGCGCCAGCGCACCAGAGACAGGGATTCAGTCTGGGGCCAACGTCCTGACTTTC. It encodes CASAPETGIQSGANVLTF.

This clonotype was counted at least ten times. The genes are TRBV6-2 or TRBV6-3 and TRBJ1-1; tentative D call: TRBD1 (5 bases). V lost 5 bases and J lost 0, with 16 bases in between. The CDR3 has 16 amino acids. Germline CDR1 and CDR2: MNHEY and SVGEGT. CDR3 sequence reads: CASSNYWDGMNTEAFF. DNA for the CDR3: TGTGCCAGCAGTAACTACTGGGACGGAATGAACACTGAAGCTTTCTTT.